A single sample is the source of the 8 T cell receptor beta chains below, sequenced in a study of cytomegalovirus exposure and HLA in healthy donors. A multiplex PCR was run with 60 Vbeta primers and 13 Jbeta primers. TCRdb's table, derived via immunoSEQ multiplex PCR, lists solely in-frame clones and lacks some. The profile shows around 160,000 clones, roughly 79% of them singletons. Sequencing input: PBMCs. Receptors originate from a woman aged 40 to 55 in good health and CMV-seronegative.

Note on this clone: The limits of the CDR3 on the DNA are not certain, so only TCRdb's listed CDR3 is given. The chain couples TRBV6-4 to TRBJ1-5. CDR1 is MRHNA and CDR2 is SNTAGT in the germline V gene. Inclusive of both ends, the CDR3 amounts to 16 amino acids. CDR3 residues: CVPAPEGPYSNQPQHF.

The gene calls are TRBV29-1 and TRBJ2-5, with D maybe TRBD1 (5 bases). Germline V gene lookup returns CDR1 SQVTM and CDR2 ANQGSEA. The CDR3 spans 15 residues. The V end was cut by 4 bases, the J end by 5 bases, with 20 bases between. The CDR3 nucleotides are TGCAGCGTTGCCCCCAGGGAAGGGGTTCGGGAGACCCAGTACTTC. Translation gives CSVAPREGVRETQYF.

The chain employs TRBV7-2 and TRBJ2-2; no definite D call. Germline CDR1 SGHTA, CDR2 FQGNSA. This CDR3 has 15 amino acids. Trimming stripped 0 bases from V and 0 bases from J, with 5 bases between. Here the CDR3 reads CASSLAGANTGELFF. CDR3 coding DNA: TGTGCCAGCAGCTTAGCAGGAGCGAACACCGGGGAGCTGTTTTTT.

The chain couples TRBV7-9 to TRBJ2-7; possible D gene TRBD1, 6 bases. V was cut by 1 base and J by 0 bases, with 13 bases left in between. The CDR3 has 16 amino acids. CDR1 SEHNR and CDR2 FQNEAQ come from the germline V gene (reference sequence). CDR3 in amino acids: CASSLVQGPSSYEQYF. CDR3 nucleotide sequence: TGTGCCAGCAGCTTAGTGCAGGGGCCCAGCTCCTACGAGCAGTACTTC.

The chain uses TRBV6-1 and TRBJ2-1; 16 bases line up with TRBD2. V lost 4 bases to trimming and J lost 7 bases; unmatched junction nucleotides: 10. CDR1 MNHNS and CDR2 SASEGT come from the germline V gene. This CDR3 contains 18 residues. The CDR3 nucleotides read TGTGCCAGCAGTGTCCGGGACAGGGGACTAGCGGGAGGGAATGAGCAGTTCTTC. This gives the protein CASSVRDRGLAGGNEQFF.

Of note for this clone: Compared with germline, one end of the junction differs, possibly owing to a read error. The V call is TRBV7-7, the J call TRBJ2-1; 8 positions match TRBD1. The CDR3 loop spans 13 amino acids. Germline CDR1 reads SSHAT; CDR2 reads FNYEAQ (reference sequence). In DNA form, the CDR3 reads TGTGCTAGCAGCGCAGCAGGGGGCGGTGAGCAGTTCTTC. As protein: CASSAAGGGEQFF.

The CDR3 reads CASSPPQGVNTEAFF. The CDR3 DNA sequence: TGTGCCAGCAGTCCGCCGCAGGGGGTGAACACTGAAGCTTTCTTT. This chain links TRBV7-9 with TRBJ1-1; 7 bases match TRBD1. The CDR3 covers 15 residues. From germline, CDR1 is SEHNR and CDR2 FQNEAQ (reference sequence). V lost 6 bases and J lost 0; bases outside the gene matches: 7.

J is TRBJ2-7 and V is TRBV2; D remains ambiguous. The V end lost 6 bases, the J end lost 5 bases, and 17 bases lay between the germline ends. This CDR3 region has 14 residues. In germline, CDR1 is SNHLY, CDR2 FYNNEI. The CDR3 is CASSPVPCCDEQYF. Written as DNA, the CDR3 is TGTGCCAGCAGCCCGGTCCCCTGCTGTGACGAGCAGTACTTC.